Listed below are T cell receptor beta chains from one sample, sequenced in a study of T cells after somatic rescue of genetic block. Only in-frame clones appear in the TCRdb table, and some are missing; sequencing was by immunoSEQ multiplex PCR. The sample includes under 150,000 clones, over 80% of them seen just once. Input material: peripheral blood mononuclear cells (PBMCs). The receptors were sampled from a woman aged 18-30 years. Both conserved end residues are part of each CDR3. Fields, in order: clone size, J gene, V gene, D gene, CDR3 DNA, CDR3 protein. The D gene is left open where the match is weak. Clone size is shown for a subset of rows, as once, few, many or a class of expanded clone.

clone_size: -
j_call: TRBJ2-1
v_call: TRBV19
d_call: TRBD2
cdr3_nt: TGTGCCAGTAGTCTCGTCGGGGGGGGCAATGAGCAGTTCTTC
cdr3_aa: CASSLVGGGNEQFF

clone_size: -
j_call: TRBJ1-6
v_call: TRBV7-2
d_call: -
cdr3_nt: TGTGCCAGCAGCTTTGACTCTGCTTCACCCCTCCACTTT
cdr3_aa: CASSFDSASPLHF

clone_size: -
j_call: TRBJ2-3
v_call: TRBV29-1
d_call: -
cdr3_nt: TGCAGCGCAGGAAGCACAGATACGCAGTATTTT
cdr3_aa: CSAGSTDTQYF

clone_size: -
j_call: TRBJ2-3
v_call: TRBV6-1
d_call: -
cdr3_nt: TGTGCCAGCAGTCTTAGTTTTTCCAGCACAGATACGCAGTATTTT
cdr3_aa: CASSLSFSSTDTQYF

clone_size: -
j_call: TRBJ1-5
v_call: TRBV7-8
d_call: TRBD1
cdr3_nt: TGTGCCCCAGGGGGCAGAGGGGTAAGCAATCAGCCCCAGCATTTT
cdr3_aa: CAPGGRGVSNQPQHF

clone_size: -
j_call: TRBJ1-1
v_call: TRBV5-1
d_call: TRBD1
cdr3_nt: TGCGCCAGCAGCTTGAAGGACAGGGATGAAGCTTTCTTT
cdr3_aa: CASSLKDRDEAFF

clone_size: -
j_call: TRBJ1-1
v_call: TRBV19
d_call: -
cdr3_nt: TGTGCCAGTAGTGCAGGAGTGAACACTGAAGCTTTCTTT
cdr3_aa: CASSAGVNTEAFF

clone_size: -
j_call: TRBJ1-2
v_call: TRBV6-5
d_call: -
cdr3_nt: TGTGCCAGCAGTTATGGGCCGAATGGCTACACCTTC
cdr3_aa: CASSYGPNGYTF

clone_size: -
j_call: TRBJ2-1
v_call: TRBV6-6
d_call: TRBD1
cdr3_nt: TGTGCCAGCAGGGACAGGAGCTCCTACAATGAGCAGTTCTTC
cdr3_aa: CASRDRSSYNEQFF

clone_size: few
j_call: TRBJ1-1
v_call: TRBV15
d_call: -
cdr3_nt: TGTGCCACCAGCAGGGGAATCGGCGGGACTGAAGCTTTCTTT
cdr3_aa: CATSRGIGGTEAFF

clone_size: -
j_call: TRBJ2-1
v_call: TRBV7-3
d_call: -
cdr3_nt: TGTGCCAGCAGCGTGGACGGTTACAATGAGCAGTTCTTC
cdr3_aa: CASSVDGYNEQFF

clone_size: few
j_call: TRBJ2-1
v_call: TRBV28
d_call: -
cdr3_nt: TGTGCCAGCAGCTCAGGGACCTTGACCTACAATGAGCAGTTCTTC
cdr3_aa: CASSSGTLTYNEQFF

clone_size: once
j_call: TRBJ2-1
v_call: TRBV5-1
d_call: -
cdr3_nt: TGCGCCAGCAGCTTGGGATCGTTCTACCCATACAATGAGCAGTTCTTC
cdr3_aa: CASSLGSFYPYNEQFF

clone_size: few
j_call: TRBJ2-3
v_call: TRBV6-4
d_call: TRBD2
cdr3_nt: TGTGCCAGCAGTGGGGTAGCGGGGGCTAACACGGATACGCAGTATTTT
cdr3_aa: CASSGVAGANTDTQYF

clone_size: -
j_call: TRBJ1-1
v_call: TRBV5-5
d_call: -
cdr3_nt: TGTGCCAGCAGCTTGGGGCCGGGCACGTCGTACACTGAAGCTTTCTTT
cdr3_aa: CASSLGPGTSYTEAFF

clone_size: -
j_call: TRBJ2-2
v_call: TRBV6-1
d_call: TRBD2
cdr3_nt: TGTGCCAGCAGCACTAGCGGGGGGTCCGGCGGGGAGCTGTTTTTT
cdr3_aa: CASSTSGGSGGELFF

clone_size: -
j_call: TRBJ2-1
v_call: TRBV7-3
d_call: -
cdr3_nt: TGTGCCAGCAGCTTAGGTCCGGAAGCCTCAAAGCAGTTCTTC
cdr3_aa: CASSLGPEASKQFF

clone_size: -
j_call: TRBJ2-7
v_call: TRBV11-1
d_call: -
cdr3_nt: TGTGCCAGCAGCTTAGGGCCAGGGAAGAACTACGAGCAGTACTTC
cdr3_aa: CASSLGPGKNYEQYF

clone_size: -
j_call: TRBJ1-2
v_call: TRBV19
d_call: -
cdr3_nt: TGTGCCAGTAGTAGTGGCGGTTTCTCGGGAGGCTACACCTTC
cdr3_aa: CASSSGGFSGGYTF

clone_size: -
j_call: TRBJ2-4
v_call: TRBV4-2
d_call: TRBD2
cdr3_nt: TGTGCCAGCAGCCAAGCGATTGGACTAGCGGGGCTAGCCAAAAACATTCAGTACTTC
cdr3_aa: CASSQAIGLAGLAKNIQYF

clone_size: -
j_call: TRBJ1-2
v_call: TRBV15
d_call: -
cdr3_nt: TGTGCCACCAGCAGAGACCCCTTTAAGGGCGGAGGCTACACCTTC
cdr3_aa: CATSRDPFKGGGYTF

clone_size: -
j_call: TRBJ2-5
v_call: TRBV5-1
d_call: TRBD2
cdr3_nt: TGCGCCAGCAGCTCGCTCCGGGGGGGCCAAGAGACCCAGTACTTC
cdr3_aa: CASSSLRGGQETQYF

clone_size: -
j_call: TRBJ2-3
v_call: TRBV30
d_call: -
cdr3_nt: TGTGCCTGGAGTGTACAGACAGGTTATAATACGCAGTATTTT
cdr3_aa: CAWSVQTGYNTQYF

clone_size: -
j_call: TRBJ2-1
v_call: TRBV2
d_call: -
cdr3_nt: TGTGCCAGCAGCACCACGGGACAACGGTACAATGAGCAGTTCTTC
cdr3_aa: CASSTTGQRYNEQFF

clone_size: -
j_call: TRBJ2-1
v_call: TRBV5-1
d_call: TRBD2
cdr3_nt: TGCGCCAGCAGCTTAGATAGCGGGGCACTGGATGAGCAGTTCTTC
cdr3_aa: CASSLDSGALDEQFF

clone_size: -
j_call: TRBJ2-5
v_call: TRBV5-1
d_call: -
cdr3_nt: TGCGCCAGCAGCTTGGTCCAAGAGACCCAGTACTTC
cdr3_aa: CASSLVQETQYF

clone_size: -
j_call: TRBJ2-7
v_call: TRBV15
d_call: -
cdr3_nt: TGTGCCACCAGCAGAGGGACGGCCCGCGACGAGCAGTACTTC
cdr3_aa: CATSRGTARDEQYF

clone_size: once
j_call: TRBJ2-7
v_call: TRBV4-3
d_call: -
cdr3_nt: TGCGCCAGCAGCCAAGCCCGGGACTCAACCTACGAGCAGTACTTC
cdr3_aa: CASSQARDSTYEQYF

clone_size: -
j_call: TRBJ1-2
v_call: TRBV21-1
d_call: -
cdr3_nt: TGTGCCAGCAGCAAAGTGGTCGGGACGGACTCAAACTATGGCTACACCTTC
cdr3_aa: CASSKVVGTDSNYGYTF

clone_size: -
j_call: TRBJ1-2
v_call: TRBV11-3
d_call: TRBD1
cdr3_nt: TGTGCCAGCAGCTATAATCCGGGACAGGGGACTGGCTACACCTTC
cdr3_aa: CASSYNPGQGTGYTF

clone_size: -
j_call: TRBJ1-2
v_call: TRBV2
d_call: -
cdr3_nt: TGTGCCAGCAAATTCGACAGTTCCTCTAACTATGGCTACACCTTC
cdr3_aa: CASKFDSSSNYGYTF

clone_size: -
j_call: TRBJ2-3
v_call: TRBV5-1
d_call: -
cdr3_nt: TGCGCCAGCAGCTTGGAAGGCGGAGGCACAGATACGCAGTATTTT
cdr3_aa: CASSLEGGGTDTQYF

clone_size: -
j_call: TRBJ2-5
v_call: TRBV14
d_call: TRBD2
cdr3_nt: TGTGCCAGCAGCCAAGGGCTAGCGGGGGCACAAGAGACCCAGTACTTC
cdr3_aa: CASSQGLAGAQETQYF

clone_size: -
j_call: TRBJ2-1
v_call: TRBV7-3
d_call: TRBD2
cdr3_nt: TGTGCCAGCAGCCCAGTCGGGGGGGCTGAGAACAATGAGCAGTTCTTC
cdr3_aa: CASSPVGGAENNEQFF

clone_size: once
j_call: TRBJ2-7
v_call: TRBV5-6
d_call: TRBD1
cdr3_nt: TGTGCCAGCACCCTACAGGGGGCGCTTGACGAGCAGTACTTC
cdr3_aa: CASTLQGALDEQYF

clone_size: -
j_call: TRBJ1-2
v_call: TRBV7-2
d_call: -
cdr3_nt: TGTGCCAGCAGCTTAGACGGGACCTACACCTTC
cdr3_aa: CASSLDGTYTF

clone_size: -
j_call: TRBJ2-7
v_call: TRBV7-9
d_call: -
cdr3_nt: TGTGCCAGCAGCTTAGCCCGAAATGCTTACGAGCAGTACTTC
cdr3_aa: CASSLARNAYEQYF

clone_size: -
j_call: TRBJ1-1
v_call: TRBV5-5
d_call: -
cdr3_nt: TGTGCCAGCAGCCGGGGCCTGAACACTGAAGCTTTCTTT
cdr3_aa: CASSRGLNTEAFF

clone_size: -
j_call: TRBJ2-1
v_call: TRBV2
d_call: -
cdr3_nt: TGTGCCAGCAGTGAAAGTTGGAGCGGCAATGAGCAGTTCTTC
cdr3_aa: CASSESWSGNEQFF

clone_size: once
j_call: TRBJ1-4
v_call: TRBV29-1
d_call: -
cdr3_nt: TGCAGCGTTGAAGGCTCGGGACCCAAGGGGAAACTGTTTTTT
cdr3_aa: CSVEGSGPKGKLFF

clone_size: once
j_call: TRBJ1-4
v_call: TRBV9
d_call: -
cdr3_nt: TGTGCCAGCAGCGCGGGGACGGTTCCAAACAATGAAAAACTGTTTTTT
cdr3_aa: CASSAGTVPNNEKLFF

clone_size: -
j_call: TRBJ1-2
v_call: TRBV25-1
d_call: -
cdr3_nt: TGTGCCAGCAGTGGCCCAGGGATGGGCTACACCTTC
cdr3_aa: CASSGPGMGYTF

clone_size: -
j_call: TRBJ2-5
v_call: TRBV10-3
d_call: -
cdr3_nt: TGTGCCATCAGTGAAAGTATGCCGCAAGAGACCCAGTACTTC
cdr3_aa: CAISESMPQETQYF

clone_size: -
j_call: TRBJ2-7
v_call: TRBV2
d_call: -
cdr3_nt: TGTGCCAGCAGTGACAAAACATTCTCCTACGAGCAGTACTTC
cdr3_aa: CASSDKTFSYEQYF

clone_size: once
j_call: TRBJ2-5
v_call: TRBV27
d_call: -
cdr3_nt: TGTGCCAGCAAGACGGAAGAGACCCAGTACTTC
cdr3_aa: CASKTEETQYF

clone_size: -
j_call: TRBJ1-2
v_call: TRBV5-1
d_call: -
cdr3_nt: TGCGCCAGCAGCTTGGGAGAGGGCAAGAGAAACTATGGCTACACCTTC
cdr3_aa: CASSLGEGKRNYGYTF

clone_size: -
j_call: TRBJ1-1
v_call: TRBV10-3
d_call: -
cdr3_nt: TGTGCCATCAGTCCACAGGGGAACACTGAAGCTTTCTTT
cdr3_aa: CAISPQGNTEAFF

clone_size: -
j_call: TRBJ2-2
v_call: TRBV7-9
d_call: TRBD1
cdr3_nt: TGTGCCAGCAGCTTGGGACAGGGGGACACCGGGGAGCTGTTTTTT
cdr3_aa: CASSLGQGDTGELFF

clone_size: -
j_call: TRBJ2-7
v_call: TRBV27
d_call: -
cdr3_nt: TGTGCCAGCAGCTTTATGTCGACTCCCTCCTACGAGCAGTACTTC
cdr3_aa: CASSFMSTPSYEQYF

clone_size: -
j_call: TRBJ1-5
v_call: TRBV7-9
d_call: -
cdr3_nt: TGTGCCAGCAGCCCTCCGCCGGCTCAGCCCCAGCATTTT
cdr3_aa: CASSPPPAQPQHF

clone_size: -
j_call: TRBJ2-1
v_call: TRBV4-3
d_call: -
cdr3_nt: TGCGCCAGCAGCCAAGCTGGCGGTAATGAGCAGTTCTTC
cdr3_aa: CASSQAGGNEQFF

clone_size: once
j_call: TRBJ2-5
v_call: TRBV5-4
d_call: TRBD2
cdr3_nt: TGTGCCAGCAGTCGCGGGGGGGCCCTGGAGACCCAGTACTTC
cdr3_aa: CASSRGGALETQYF

clone_size: -
j_call: TRBJ2-1
v_call: TRBV7-9
d_call: TRBD2
cdr3_nt: TGTGCCAGCCGCCCACCGGTGCTAGCGGGGAGTAGCTCCTACAATGAGCAGTTCTTC
cdr3_aa: CASRPPVLAGSSSYNEQFF